This TCR beta chain stems from a study of cytomegalovirus exposure and HLA in healthy donors. Study observations and caveats: Cytomegalovirus-associated TCR beta chains were listed, numbering 150 to 200.

This PCR relied on a set of 60 Vbeta primers and 13 Jbeta primers. Measured with immunoSEQ multiplex PCR; TCRdb has only the in-frame clones, and not every one. The specimen's table records some 110,000 clones. In regard to this clone: Its target is not known.

Between the trimmed V and J ends, which lost 9 bases and 4 bases, there was a span of 12 bases. The CDR3 is made up of 13 amino acids. Germline V gene data show CDR1 as SNHLY and CDR2 as FYNNEI. Sequenced: PBMCs. V gene TRBV2 combines with J gene TRBJ2-2; no firm D call. This sequence was found in a man aged 40-55 years in good health and CMV-seronegative. In DNA form, the CDR3 reads TGTGCCAGTTCGCTTAGTGTCACCGGGGAGCTGTTTTTT. Protein: CASSLSVTGELFF. Full variable domain (remainder filled in from reference TRBV2 and TRBJ2-2): EPEVTQTPSHQVTQMGQEVILRCVPISNHLYFYWYRQILGQKVEFLVSFYNNEISEKSEIFDDQFSVERPDGSNFTLKIRSTKLEDSAMYFCASSLSVTGELFFGEGSRLTVL.